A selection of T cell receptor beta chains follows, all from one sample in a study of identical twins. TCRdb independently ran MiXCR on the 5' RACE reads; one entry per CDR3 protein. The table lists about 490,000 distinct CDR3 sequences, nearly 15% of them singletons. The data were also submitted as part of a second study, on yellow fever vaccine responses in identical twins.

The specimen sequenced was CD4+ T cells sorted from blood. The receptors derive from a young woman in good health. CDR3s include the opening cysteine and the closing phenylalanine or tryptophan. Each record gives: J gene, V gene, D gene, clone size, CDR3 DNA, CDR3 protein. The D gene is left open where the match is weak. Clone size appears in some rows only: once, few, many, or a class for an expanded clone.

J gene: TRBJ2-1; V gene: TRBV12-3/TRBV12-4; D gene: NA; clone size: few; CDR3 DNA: TGTGCCAGCAGTCCGAAAAGCGGGCTGATGACGGTTGAGCAGTTCTTC; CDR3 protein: CASSPKSGLMTVEQFF
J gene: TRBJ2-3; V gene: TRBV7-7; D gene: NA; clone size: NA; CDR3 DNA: TGTGCCAGCAGCGCCGGGACTTTAAGCGTGCGTGATACGCAGTATTTT; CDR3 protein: CASSAGTLSVRDTQYF
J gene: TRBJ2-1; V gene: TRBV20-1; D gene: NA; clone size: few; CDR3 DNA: TGCAGTGCTAGAGATAGGAGGAATCCTGGCGACAATGAGCAGTTCTTC; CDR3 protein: CSARDRRNPGDNEQFF
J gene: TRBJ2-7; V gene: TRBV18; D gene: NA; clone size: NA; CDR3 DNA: TGTGCCAGCTCACCACCAATTTCCTACGAGCAGTACTTC; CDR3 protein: CASSPPISYEQYF
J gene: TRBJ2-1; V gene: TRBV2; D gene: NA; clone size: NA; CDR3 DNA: TGTGCCAGCAGGGCGGGACAAGCTAGGTCCGATGAGCAGTTCTTC; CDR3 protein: CASRAGQARSDEQFF
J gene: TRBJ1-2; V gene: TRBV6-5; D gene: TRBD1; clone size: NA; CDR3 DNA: TGTGCCAGCAGTTCGGGACAGGGAAGTTACTATGGCTACACCTTC; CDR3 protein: CASSSGQGSYYGYTF
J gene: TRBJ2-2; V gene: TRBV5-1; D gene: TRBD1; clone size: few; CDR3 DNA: TGCGCCAGCACCCTGGGGGACAGGGCAGCCGGGGAGCTGTTTTTT; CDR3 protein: CASTLGDRAAGELFF
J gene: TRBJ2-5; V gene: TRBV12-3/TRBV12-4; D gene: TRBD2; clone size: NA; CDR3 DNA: TGTGCCAGCAGTTTCGGTTCGGGAGGAAGAGAGACCCAGTACTTC; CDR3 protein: CASSFGSGGRETQYF
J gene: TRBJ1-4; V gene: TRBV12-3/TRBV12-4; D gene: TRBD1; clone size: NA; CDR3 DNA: TGTGCCAGCAGTTCCACAGGGGGCCCTAATGAAAAACTGTTTTTT; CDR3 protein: CASSSTGGPNEKLFF
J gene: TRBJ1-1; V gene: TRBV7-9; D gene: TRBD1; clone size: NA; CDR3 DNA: TGTGCCAGCAGCCCGTCGACAGGGAGGGTAGACACTGAAGCTTTCTTT; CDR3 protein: CASSPSTGRVDTEAFF
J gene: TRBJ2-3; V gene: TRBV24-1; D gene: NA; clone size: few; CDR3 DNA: TGTGCCACCACTACCGGGGAAAGCACAGATACGCAGTATTTT; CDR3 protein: CATTTGESTDTQYF
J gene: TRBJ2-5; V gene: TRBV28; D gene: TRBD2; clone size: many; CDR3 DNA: TGTGCCAGCAGTATAGCGGGCCAAGAGACCCAGTACTTC; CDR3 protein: CASSIAGQETQYF
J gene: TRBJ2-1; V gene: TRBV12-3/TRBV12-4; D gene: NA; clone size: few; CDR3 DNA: TGTGCCAGCAGTTTTCTATACAATGAGCAGTTCTTC; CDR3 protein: CASSFLYNEQFF
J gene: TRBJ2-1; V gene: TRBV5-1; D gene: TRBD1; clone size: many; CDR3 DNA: TGCGCCAGCAGCTCTCGACAGGGGGGATACGGTGAGCAGTTCTTC; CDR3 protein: CASSSRQGGYGEQFF
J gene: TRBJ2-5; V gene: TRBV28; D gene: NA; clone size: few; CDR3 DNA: TGTGCCAGCAGTTTGTACGGGGGACAAGAGACCCAGTACTTC; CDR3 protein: CASSLYGGQETQYF
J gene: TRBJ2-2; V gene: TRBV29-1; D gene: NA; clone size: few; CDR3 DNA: TGCAGCGCCCGGGTCCTAGCCTTCACCGGGGAGCTGTTTTTT; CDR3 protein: CSARVLAFTGELFF
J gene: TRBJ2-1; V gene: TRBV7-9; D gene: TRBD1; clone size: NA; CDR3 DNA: TGTGCCAGCAGCTCTACCGGGACAGACTCCTACAATGAGCAGTTCTTC; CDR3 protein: CASSSTGTDSYNEQFF
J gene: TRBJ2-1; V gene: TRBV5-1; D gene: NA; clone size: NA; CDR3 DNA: TGCGCCAGCAGCGGGGGGGCGGGCAATGAGCAGTTCTTC; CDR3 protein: CASSGGAGNEQFF
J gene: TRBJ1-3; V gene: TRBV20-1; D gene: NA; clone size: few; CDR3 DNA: TGCAGTGCTAGAGATGAAAACACCATATATTTT; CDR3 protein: CSARDENTIYF
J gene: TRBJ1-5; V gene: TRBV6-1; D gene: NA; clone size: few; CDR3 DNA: TGTGCCACCGGCTGGGTCAATCAGCCCCAGCATTTT; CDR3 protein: CATGWVNQPQHF
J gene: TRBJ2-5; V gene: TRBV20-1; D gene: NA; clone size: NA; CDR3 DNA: TGCAGTGCTAGAGAAGATGGGCGGGGTGAGACCCAGTACTTC; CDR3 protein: CSAREDGRGETQYF
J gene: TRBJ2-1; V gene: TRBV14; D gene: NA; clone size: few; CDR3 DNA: TGTGCCAGCAGCCAAGGGGTCTCCAATGAGCAGTTCTTC; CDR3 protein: CASSQGVSNEQFF
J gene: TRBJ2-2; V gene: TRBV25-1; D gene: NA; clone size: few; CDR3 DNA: TGTGCCAGCAGCGGCGGGGCTTTCTACACCGGGGAGCTGTTTTTT; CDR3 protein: CASSGGAFYTGELFF
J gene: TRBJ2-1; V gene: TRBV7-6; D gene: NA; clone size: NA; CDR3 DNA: TGTGCCAGCAGCCTCACAGGCAGGGGTGAGCAGTTCTTC; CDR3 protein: CASSLTGRGEQFF
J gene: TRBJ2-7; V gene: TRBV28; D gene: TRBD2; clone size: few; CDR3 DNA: TGTGCCAGTAGCTCAGCCGGGACTAGCTACGAGCAGTACTTC; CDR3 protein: CASSSAGTSYEQYF
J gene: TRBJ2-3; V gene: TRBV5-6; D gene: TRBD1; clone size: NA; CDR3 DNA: TGTGCCAGCAGTCCCGGGACAGTAGATACGCAGTATTTT; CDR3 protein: CASSPGTVDTQYF
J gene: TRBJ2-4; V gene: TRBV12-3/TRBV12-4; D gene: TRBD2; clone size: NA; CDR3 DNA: TGTGCCAGCAGTCCCGGCCCAGCGGGGTTAGCCAAAAACATTCAGTACTTC; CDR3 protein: CASSPGPAGLAKNIQYF
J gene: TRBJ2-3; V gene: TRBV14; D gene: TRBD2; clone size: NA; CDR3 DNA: TGTGCCAGCAGCCGTAATTGGGCGGGACTAGGAGATACGCAGTATTTT; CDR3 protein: CASSRNWAGLGDTQYF